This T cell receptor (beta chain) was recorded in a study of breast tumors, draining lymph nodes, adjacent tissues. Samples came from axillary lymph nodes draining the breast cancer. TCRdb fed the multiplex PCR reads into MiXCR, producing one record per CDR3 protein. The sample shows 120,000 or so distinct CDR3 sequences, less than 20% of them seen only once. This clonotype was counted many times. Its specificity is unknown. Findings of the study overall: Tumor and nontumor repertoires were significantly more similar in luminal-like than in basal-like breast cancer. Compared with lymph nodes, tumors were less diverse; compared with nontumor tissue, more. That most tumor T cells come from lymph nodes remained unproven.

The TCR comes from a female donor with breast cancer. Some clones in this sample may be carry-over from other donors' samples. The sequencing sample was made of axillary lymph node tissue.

The CDR3 region is CASSLETQYF. The CDR3 DNA reads as TGTGCCAGCAGCTTGGAGACCCAGTACTTC. The V gene is TRBV7-8, the J gene TRBJ2-5; unclear D gene. This CDR3 region has 10 residues. Germline loops: CDR1 SGHVS, CDR2 FQNEAQ. Trimming removed 3 bases at V and 5 bases at J, with 1 base between.